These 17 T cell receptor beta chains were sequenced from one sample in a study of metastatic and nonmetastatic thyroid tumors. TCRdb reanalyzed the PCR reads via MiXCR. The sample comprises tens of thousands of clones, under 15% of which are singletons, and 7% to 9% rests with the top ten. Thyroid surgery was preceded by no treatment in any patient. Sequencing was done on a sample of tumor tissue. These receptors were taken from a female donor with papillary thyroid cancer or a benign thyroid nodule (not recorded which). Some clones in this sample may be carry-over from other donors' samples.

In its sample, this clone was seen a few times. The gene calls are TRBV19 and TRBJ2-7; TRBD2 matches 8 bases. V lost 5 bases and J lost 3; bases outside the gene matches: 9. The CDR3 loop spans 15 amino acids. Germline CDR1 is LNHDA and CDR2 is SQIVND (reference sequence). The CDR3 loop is CASSLPGLGVYEQYF. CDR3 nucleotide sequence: TGTGCCAGTAGTCTACCGGGACTAGGCGTCTACGAGCAGTACTTC.

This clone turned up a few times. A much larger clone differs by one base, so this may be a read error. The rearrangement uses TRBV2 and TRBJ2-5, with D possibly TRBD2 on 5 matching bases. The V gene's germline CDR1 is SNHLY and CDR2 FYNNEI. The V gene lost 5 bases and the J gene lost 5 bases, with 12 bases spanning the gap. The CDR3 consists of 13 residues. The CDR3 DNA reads TGTGCCAGCAGTCACATGGAGCGGGAGACCCAGTACTTC. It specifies CASSHMERETQYF.

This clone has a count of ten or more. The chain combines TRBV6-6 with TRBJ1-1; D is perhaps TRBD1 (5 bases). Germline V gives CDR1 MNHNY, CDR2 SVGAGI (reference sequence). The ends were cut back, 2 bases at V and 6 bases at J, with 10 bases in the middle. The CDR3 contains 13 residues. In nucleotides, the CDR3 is TGTGCCAGCAGTTACATAGGGGCGGCTGAAGCTTTCTTT. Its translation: CASSYIGAAEAFF.

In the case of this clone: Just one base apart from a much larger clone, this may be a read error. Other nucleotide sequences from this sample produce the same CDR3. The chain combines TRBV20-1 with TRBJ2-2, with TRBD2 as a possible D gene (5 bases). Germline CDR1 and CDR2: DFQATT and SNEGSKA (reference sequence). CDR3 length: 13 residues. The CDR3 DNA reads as TGCAGTGCTCGAACCCGGGGAACCGGTGAGCTGTTTTTT. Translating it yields CSARTRGTGELFF.

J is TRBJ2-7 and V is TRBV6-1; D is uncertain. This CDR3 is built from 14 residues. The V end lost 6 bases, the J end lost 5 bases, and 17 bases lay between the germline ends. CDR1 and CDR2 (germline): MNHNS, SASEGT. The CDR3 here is CASRDLEKRNEQYF. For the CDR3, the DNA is TGTGCCAGCAGGGACCTTGAGAAGAGGAACGAGCAGTACTTC.

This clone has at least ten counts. The CDR3 is CSAREAGDLDTQYF. For the CDR3, the DNA is TGCAGTGCTAGAGAAGCAGGGGATTTGGATACGCAGTATTTT. This sequence joins TRBV20-1 and TRBJ2-3; perhaps TRBD1 as D (6 bases). The germline gives CDR1 DFQATT, CDR2 SNEGSKA (reference sequence). This CDR3 has 14 residues. With 0 bases removed from V and 6 bases from J, the gap between germline ends came to 13 bases.

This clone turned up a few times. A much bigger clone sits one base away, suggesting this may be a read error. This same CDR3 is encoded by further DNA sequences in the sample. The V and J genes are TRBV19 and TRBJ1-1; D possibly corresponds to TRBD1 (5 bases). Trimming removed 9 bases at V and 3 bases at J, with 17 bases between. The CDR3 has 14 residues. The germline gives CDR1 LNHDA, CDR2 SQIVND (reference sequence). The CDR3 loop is CASETGGKDTEAFF. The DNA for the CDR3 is TGTGCCAGCGAAACAGGTGGGAAGGACACTGAAGCTTTCTTT.

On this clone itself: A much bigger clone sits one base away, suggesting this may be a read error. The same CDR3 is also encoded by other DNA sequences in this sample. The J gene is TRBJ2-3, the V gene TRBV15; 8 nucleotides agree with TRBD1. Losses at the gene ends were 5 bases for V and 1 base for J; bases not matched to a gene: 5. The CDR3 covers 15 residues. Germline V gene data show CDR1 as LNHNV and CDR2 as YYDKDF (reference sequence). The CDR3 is CATSSGQGGTDTQYF. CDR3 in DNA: TGTGCCACCAGCTCCGGACAGGGTGGCACAGATACGCAGTATTTT.

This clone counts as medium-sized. The CDR3 sequence: CASSYGPPPDNEQFF. The CDR3, as DNA: TGTGCCAGCAGTTATGGCCCCCCGCCGGATAATGAGCAGTTCTTC. The chain combines TRBV12-3 or TRBV12-4 with TRBJ2-1; no clear D gene. This CDR3 has 15 residues. V lost 4 bases, J lost 7 bases, and 17 bases lay in between.

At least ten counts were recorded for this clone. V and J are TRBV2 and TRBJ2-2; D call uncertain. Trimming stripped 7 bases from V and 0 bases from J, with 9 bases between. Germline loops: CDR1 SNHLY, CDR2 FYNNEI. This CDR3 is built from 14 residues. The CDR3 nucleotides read TGTGCCAGCAATGGACGGACGAACACCGGGGAGCTGTTTTTT. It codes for CASNGRTNTGELFF.

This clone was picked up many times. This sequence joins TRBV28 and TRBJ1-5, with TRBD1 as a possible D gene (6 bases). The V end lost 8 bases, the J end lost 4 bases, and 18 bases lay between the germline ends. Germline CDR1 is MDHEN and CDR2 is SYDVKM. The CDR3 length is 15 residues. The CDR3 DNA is TGTGCCAGCCTTATAGCTGGTCAGGGGAATCAGCCCCAGCATTTT. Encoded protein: CASLIAGQGNQPQHF. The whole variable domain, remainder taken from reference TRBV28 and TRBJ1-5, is DVKVTQSSRYLVKRTGEKVFLECVQDMDHENMFWYRQDPGLGLRLIYFSYDVKMKEKGDIPEGYSVSREKKERFSLILESASTNQTSMYLCASLIAGQGNQPQHFGDGTRLSIL.

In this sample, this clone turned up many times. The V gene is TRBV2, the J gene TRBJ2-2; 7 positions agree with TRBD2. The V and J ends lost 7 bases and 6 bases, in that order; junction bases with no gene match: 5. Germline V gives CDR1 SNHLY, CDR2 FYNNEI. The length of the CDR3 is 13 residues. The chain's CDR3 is CASTGGRSGELFF. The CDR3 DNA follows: TGTGCCAGCACCGGCGGGAGATCCGGGGAGCTGTTTTTT.

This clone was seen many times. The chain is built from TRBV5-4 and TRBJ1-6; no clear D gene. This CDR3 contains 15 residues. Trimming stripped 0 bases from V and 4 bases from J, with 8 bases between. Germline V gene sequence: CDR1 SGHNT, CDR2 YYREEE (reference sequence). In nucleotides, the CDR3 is TGTGCCAGCAGCTTGGAACAGAATTATAATTCACCCCTCCACTTT. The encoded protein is CASSLEQNYNSPLHF.

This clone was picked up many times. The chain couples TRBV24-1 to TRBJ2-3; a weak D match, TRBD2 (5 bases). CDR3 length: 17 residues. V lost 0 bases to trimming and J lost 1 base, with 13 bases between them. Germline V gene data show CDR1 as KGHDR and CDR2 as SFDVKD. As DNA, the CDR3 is TGTGCCACCAGTGATTTGGGAGGCAGCGTGCGCACAGATACGCAGTATTTT. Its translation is CATSDLGGSVRTDTQYF.

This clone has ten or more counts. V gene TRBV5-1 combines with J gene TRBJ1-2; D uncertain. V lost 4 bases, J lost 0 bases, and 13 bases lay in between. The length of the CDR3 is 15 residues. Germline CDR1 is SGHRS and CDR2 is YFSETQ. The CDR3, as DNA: TGCGCCAGCAGCCGCGACGCCGAAGCTAACTATGGCTACACCTTC. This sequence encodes CASSRDAEANYGYTF.

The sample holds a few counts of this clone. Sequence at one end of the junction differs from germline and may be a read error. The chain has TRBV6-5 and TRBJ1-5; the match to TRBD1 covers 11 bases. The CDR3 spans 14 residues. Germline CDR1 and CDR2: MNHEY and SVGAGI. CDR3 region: CASSWTGGNQPHHF. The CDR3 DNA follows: TGTGCCAGCAGTTGGACAGGGGGCAATCAGCCCCATCATTTT.

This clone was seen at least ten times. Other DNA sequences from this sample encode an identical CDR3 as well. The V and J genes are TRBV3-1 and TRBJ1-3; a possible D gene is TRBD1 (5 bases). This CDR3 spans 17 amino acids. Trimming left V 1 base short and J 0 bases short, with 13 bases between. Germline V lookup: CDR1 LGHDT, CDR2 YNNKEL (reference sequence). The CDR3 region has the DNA TGTGCCAGCAGCCAAGTTCTTGGGCAGGGCTCTGGAAACACCATATATTTT. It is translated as CASSQVLGQGSGNTIYF.